Below, one T cell receptor beta chain is given with its context. Methods used by the authors: Using reference gene primer amplification, nucleated cell counts were estimated. The assay was immunoSEQ multiplex PCR, and TCRdb's table has in-frame clones only and misses some. The DNA was the basis for D and trimming; V, J and clone size are from that table. This table holds about 150,000 clones, more than 80% found once. The CDR3 spans 14 residues. Germline V lookup: CDR1 MNHEY, CDR2 SVGAGI. The ends were cut back, 2 bases at V and 3 bases at J, with 11 bases in the middle. The data originate from a study of blood T cell repertoires in COVID-19. On the study more broadly: The United States, Italy and Spain provided the acute and convalescent COVID-19 samples. T cells, B-cell-depleted T cells, or PBMCs provided the cDNA or gDNA that served as material.

This clonotype was sampled from a woman in her forties with acute or convalescent COVID-19. J is TRBJ2-7 and V is TRBV6-5; D call uncertain. Sequenced: peripheral blood. CDR3 residues: CASSYQLPNYEQYF. In DNA form, the CDR3 reads TGTGCCAGCAGTTACCAACTACCCAACTACGAGCAGTACTTC.